The T cell receptor (beta chain) described here comes from a study of blood T cell repertoires in COVID-19. Turning to the study itself: Sites in the United States, Italy and Spain provided acute and convalescent COVID-19 samples. T cells, B-cell-depleted T cells, or PBMCs provided the cDNA or gDNA that served as material.

The germline gives CDR1 SGHRS, CDR2 YFSETQ. V lost 5 bases, J lost 0 bases, and 14 bases lay in between. This CDR3 spans 16 amino acids. As handled by the study authors: Estimation of nucleated cell counts was performed using reference gene primer amplification. This table comes from immunoSEQ multiplex PCR, and its TCRdb copy is limited to in-frame clones, with some not included. The DNA was the basis for D and trimming; V, J and clone size are from that table. Of roughly 250,000 clones listed, about 87% were seen once; the top ten hold roughly 4%. Sequenced sample: peripheral blood. This chain joins TRBV5-1 and TRBJ2-2; D uncertain. This receptor was obtained from a man aged 55 to 69 who had recovered from COVID-19. For the CDR3, the DNA is TGCGCCAGCAGATCGACGACAAACGCGAACACCGGGGAGCTGTTTTTT. Its protein product is CASRSTTNANTGELFF.